The sequence of this T cell receptor beta chain was determined in a study of blood T cell repertoires in COVID-19. On the study more broadly: Spain, Italy and the United States supplied samples that represented acute and convalescent COVID-19. From T cells, B-cell-depleted T cells, or PBMCs came the material, which was cDNA or gDNA.

Per the original data handling: Amplifying reference gene primers gave estimates of nucleated cell counts. TCRdb's copy holds only in-frame clones and misses some; the assay was immunoSEQ multiplex PCR. V and J calls and clone size follow that table, whereas D and trimming were derived from the DNA. The sample lists tens of thousands of clones, 91% occurring once. This CDR3 spans 15 amino acids. V was shortened by 2 bases and J by 4 bases, with 15 bases between the two germline ends. Germline lookup yields CDR1 SGDLS and CDR2 YYNGEE. Sequenced: peripheral blood. The clonotype was recovered from a woman aged 45-60 years in a cohort sampled during active COVID-19. The V gene is TRBV9, the J gene TRBJ1-2; D is unclear. For the CDR3, the DNA is TGTGCCAGCAGCGTGTCAGACTCTTACGGCTATGGCTACACCTTC. This translates into CASSVSDSYGYGYTF.